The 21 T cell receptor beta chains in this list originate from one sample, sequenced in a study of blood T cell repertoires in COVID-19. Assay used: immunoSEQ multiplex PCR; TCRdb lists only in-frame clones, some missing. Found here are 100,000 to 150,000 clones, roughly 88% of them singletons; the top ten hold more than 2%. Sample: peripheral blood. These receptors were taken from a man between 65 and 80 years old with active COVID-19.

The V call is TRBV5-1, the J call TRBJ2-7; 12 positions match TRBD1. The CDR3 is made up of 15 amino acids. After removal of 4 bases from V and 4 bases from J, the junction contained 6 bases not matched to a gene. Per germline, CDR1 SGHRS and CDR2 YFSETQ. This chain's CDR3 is CASSLRDRGLYEQYF. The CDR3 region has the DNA TGCGCCAGCAGCCTCCGGGACAGGGGGCTGTACGAGCAGTACTTC.

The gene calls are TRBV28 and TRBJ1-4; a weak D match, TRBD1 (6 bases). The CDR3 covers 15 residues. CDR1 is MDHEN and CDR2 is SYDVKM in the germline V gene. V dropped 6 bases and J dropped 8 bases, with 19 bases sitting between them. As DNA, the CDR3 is TGTGCCAGCAGCGGGAGGGGGGGCTTTTCGGAAAAACTGTTTTTT. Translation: CASSGRGGFSEKLFF.

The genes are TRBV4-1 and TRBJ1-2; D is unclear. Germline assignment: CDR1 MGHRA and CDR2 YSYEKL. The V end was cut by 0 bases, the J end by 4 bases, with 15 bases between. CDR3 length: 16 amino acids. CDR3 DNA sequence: TGCGCCAGCAGCCAAGATGGCGGAACTACCCTCTATGGCTACACCTTC. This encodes CASSQDGGTTLYGYTF.

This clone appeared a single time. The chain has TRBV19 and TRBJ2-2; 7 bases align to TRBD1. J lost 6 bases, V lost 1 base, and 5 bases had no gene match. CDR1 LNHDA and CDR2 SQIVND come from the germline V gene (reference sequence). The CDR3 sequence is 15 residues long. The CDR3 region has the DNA TGTGCCAGTAGTATAGGCGGTAGGGGGCCCGGGGAGCTGTTTTTT. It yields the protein CASSIGGRGPGELFF.

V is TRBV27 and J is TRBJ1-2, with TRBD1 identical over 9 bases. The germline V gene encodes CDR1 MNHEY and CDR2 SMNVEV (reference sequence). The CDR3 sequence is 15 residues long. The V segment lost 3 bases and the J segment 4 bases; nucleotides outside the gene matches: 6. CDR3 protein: CASSLGQGNTYGYTF. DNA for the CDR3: TGTGCCAGCAGTTTGGGACAGGGTAATACCTATGGCTACACCTTC.

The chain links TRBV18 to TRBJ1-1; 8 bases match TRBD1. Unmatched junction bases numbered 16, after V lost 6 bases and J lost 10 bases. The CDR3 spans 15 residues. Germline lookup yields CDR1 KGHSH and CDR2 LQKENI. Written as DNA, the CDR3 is TGTGCCAGCTCCCCCCCATCCGGACAGGGACTATCAGCTTTCTTT. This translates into CASSPPSGQGLSAFF.

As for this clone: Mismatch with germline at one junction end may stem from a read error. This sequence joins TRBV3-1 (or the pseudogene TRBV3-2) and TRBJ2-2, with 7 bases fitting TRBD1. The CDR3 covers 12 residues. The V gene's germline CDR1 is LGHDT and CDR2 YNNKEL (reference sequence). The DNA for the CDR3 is TGTGCCAGCAGCCAAGAGTACAGGGGTATGCTTTTT. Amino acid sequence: CASSQEYRGMLF.

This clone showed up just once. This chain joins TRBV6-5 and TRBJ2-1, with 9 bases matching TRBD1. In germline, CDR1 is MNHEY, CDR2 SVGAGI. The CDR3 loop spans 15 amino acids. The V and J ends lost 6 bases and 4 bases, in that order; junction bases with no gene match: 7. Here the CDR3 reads CASSPDRGPYNEQFF. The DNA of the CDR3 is TGTGCCAGCAGCCCGGACAGGGGACCTTACAATGAGCAGTTCTTC.

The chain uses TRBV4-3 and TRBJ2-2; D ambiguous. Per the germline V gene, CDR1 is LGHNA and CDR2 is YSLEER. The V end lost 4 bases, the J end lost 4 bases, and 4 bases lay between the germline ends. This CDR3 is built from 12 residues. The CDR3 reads CASSLLTGELFF. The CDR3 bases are TGCGCCAGCAGCCTCCTCACCGGGGAGCTGTTTTTT.

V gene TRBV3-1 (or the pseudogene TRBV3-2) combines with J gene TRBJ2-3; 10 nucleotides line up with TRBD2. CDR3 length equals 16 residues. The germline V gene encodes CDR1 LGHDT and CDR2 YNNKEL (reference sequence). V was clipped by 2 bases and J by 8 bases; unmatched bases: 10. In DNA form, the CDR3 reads TGTGCCAGCAGCCAAAGTGGGGCTAGCGGGAGCGGTACGCAGTATTTT. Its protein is CASSQSGASGSGTQYF.

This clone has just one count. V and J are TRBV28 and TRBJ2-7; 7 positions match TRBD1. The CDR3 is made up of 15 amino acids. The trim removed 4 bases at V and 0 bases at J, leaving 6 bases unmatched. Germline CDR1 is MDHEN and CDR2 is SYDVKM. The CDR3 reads CASSSPDRISYEQYF. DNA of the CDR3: TGTGCCAGCAGTTCCCCGGACAGGATCTCCTACGAGCAGTACTTC.

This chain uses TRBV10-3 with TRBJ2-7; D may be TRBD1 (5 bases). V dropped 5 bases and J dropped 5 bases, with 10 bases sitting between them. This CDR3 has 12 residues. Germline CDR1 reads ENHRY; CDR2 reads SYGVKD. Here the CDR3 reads CAISITGNEQYF. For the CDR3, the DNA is TGTGCCATCAGTATAACAGGCAACGAGCAGTACTTC.

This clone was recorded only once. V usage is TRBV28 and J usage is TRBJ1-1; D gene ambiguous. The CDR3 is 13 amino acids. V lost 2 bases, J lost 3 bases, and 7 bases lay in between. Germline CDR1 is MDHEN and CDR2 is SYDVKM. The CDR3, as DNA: TGTGCCAGCAGTTTAGGGCCATACACTGAAGCTTTCTTT. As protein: CASSLGPYTEAFF.

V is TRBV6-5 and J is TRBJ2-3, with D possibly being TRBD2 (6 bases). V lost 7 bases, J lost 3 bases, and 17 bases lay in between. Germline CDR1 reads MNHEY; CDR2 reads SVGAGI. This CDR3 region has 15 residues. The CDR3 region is CASKGSEGGTDTQYF. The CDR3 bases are TGTGCCAGCAAGGGATCGGAGGGTGGTACAGATACGCAGTATTTT.

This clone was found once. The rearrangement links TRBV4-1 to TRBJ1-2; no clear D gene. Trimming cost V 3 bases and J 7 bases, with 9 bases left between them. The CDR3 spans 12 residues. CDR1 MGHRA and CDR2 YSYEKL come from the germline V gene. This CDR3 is CASSHTRSGYTF. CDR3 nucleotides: TGCGCCAGCAGCCACACTAGGTCTGGCTACACCTTC.

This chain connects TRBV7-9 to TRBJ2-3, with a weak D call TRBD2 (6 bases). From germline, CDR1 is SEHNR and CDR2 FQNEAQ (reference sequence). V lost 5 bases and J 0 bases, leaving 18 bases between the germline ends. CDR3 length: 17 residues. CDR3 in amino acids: CASSPQAGVPSTDTQYF. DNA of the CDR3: TGTGCCAGCAGCCCGCAAGCGGGCGTCCCCAGCACAGATACGCAGTATTTT.

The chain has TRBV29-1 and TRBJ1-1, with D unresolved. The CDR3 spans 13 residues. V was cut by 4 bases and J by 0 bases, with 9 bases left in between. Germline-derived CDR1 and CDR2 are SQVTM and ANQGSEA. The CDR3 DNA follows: TGCAGCGTTGGCGGCCGCTTGAACACTGAAGCTTTCTTT. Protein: CSVGGRLNTEAFF.

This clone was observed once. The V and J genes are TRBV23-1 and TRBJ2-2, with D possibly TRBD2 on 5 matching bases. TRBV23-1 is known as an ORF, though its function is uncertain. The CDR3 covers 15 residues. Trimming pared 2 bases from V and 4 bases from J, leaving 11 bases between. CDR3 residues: CASSQPRRGTGELFF. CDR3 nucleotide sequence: TGCGCCAGCAGTCAACCCCGCCGGGGCACCGGGGAGCTGTTTTTT.

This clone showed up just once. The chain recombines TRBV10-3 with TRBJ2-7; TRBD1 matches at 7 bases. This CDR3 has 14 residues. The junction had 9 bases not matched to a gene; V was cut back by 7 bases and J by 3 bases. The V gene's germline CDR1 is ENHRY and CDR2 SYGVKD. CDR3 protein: CAITQTGLNYEQYF. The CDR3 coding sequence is TGTGCCATCACCCAGACAGGGCTGAACTACGAGCAGTACTTC.

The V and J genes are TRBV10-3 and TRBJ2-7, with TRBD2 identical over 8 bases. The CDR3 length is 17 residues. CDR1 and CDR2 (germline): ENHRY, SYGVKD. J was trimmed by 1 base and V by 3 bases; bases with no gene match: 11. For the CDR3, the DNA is TGTGCCATCAGTGATATCCTATTAGCGGGAAGTTCCTACGAGCAGTACTTC. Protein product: CAISDILLAGSSYEQYF.

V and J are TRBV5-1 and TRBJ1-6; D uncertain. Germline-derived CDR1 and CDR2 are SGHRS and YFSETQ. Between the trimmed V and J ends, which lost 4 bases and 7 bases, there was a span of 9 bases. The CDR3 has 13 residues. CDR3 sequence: CASSQQLNSPLHF. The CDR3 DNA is TGCGCCAGCAGCCAACAGTTGAATTCACCCCTCCACTTT.